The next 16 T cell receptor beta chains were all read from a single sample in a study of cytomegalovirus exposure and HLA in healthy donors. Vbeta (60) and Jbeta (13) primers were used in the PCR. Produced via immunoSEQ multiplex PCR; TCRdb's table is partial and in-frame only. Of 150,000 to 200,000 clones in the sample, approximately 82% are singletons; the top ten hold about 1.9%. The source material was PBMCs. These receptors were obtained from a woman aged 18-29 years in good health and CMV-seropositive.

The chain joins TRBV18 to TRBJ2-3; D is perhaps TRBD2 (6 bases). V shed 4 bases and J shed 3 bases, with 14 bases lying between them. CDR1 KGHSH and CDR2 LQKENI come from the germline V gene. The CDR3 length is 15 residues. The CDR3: CASSRLLAGTDTQYF. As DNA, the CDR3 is TGTGCCAGCTCACGACTACTAGCTGGAACAGATACGCAGTATTTT.

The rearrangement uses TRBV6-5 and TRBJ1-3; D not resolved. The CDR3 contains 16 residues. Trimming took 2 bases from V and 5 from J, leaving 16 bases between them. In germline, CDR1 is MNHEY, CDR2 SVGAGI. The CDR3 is CASSYASGGRRNTIYF. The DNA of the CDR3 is TGTGCCAGCAGTTACGCCTCCGGCGGCCGGAGAAACACCATATATTTT.

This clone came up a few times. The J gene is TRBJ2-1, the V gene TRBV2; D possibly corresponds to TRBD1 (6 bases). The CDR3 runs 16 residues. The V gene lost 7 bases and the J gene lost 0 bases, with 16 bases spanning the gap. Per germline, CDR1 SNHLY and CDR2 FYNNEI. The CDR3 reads CASNHRRDNSYNEQFF. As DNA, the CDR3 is TGTGCCAGCAACCACCGACGGGACAACTCCTACAATGAGCAGTTCTTC.

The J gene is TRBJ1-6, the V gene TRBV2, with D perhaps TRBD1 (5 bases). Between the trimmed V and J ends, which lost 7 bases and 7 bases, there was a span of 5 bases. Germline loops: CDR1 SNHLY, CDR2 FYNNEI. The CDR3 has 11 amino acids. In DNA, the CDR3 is TGTGCCAGCAAGGGGAATTCACCCCTCCACTTT. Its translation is CASKGNSPLHF. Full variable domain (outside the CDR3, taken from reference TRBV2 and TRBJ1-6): EPEVTQTPSHQVTQMGQEVILRCVPISNHLYFYWYRQILGQKVEFLVSFYNNEISEKSEIFDDQFSVERPDGSNFTLKIRSTKLEDSAMYFCASKGNSPLHFGNGTRLTVT.

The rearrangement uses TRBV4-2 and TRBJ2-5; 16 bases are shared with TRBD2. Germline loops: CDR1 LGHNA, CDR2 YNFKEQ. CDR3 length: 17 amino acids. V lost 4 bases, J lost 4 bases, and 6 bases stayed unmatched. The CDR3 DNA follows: TGTGCCAGCAGCCCAGGGACTAGCGGGGGGGCGGGAGAGACCCAGTACTTC. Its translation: CASSPGTSGGAGETQYF.

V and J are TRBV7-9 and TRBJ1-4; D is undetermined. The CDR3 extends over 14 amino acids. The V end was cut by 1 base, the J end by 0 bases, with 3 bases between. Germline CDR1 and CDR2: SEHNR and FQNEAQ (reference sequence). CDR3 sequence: CASSLVTTNEKLFF. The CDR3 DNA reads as TGTGCCAGCAGCTTAGTTACAACTAATGAAAAACTGTTTTTT.

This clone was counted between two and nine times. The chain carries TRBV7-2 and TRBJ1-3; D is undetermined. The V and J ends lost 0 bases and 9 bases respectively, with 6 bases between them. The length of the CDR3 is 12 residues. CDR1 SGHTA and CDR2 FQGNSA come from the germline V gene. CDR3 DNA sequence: TGTGCCAGCAGCTTAGCGATCAGCACCATATATTTT. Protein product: CASSLAISTIYF. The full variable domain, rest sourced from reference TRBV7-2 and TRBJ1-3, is GAGVSQSPSNKVTEKGKDVELRCDPISGHTALYWYRQSLGQGLEFLIYFQGNSAPDKSGLPSDRFSAERTGGSVSTLTIQRTQQEDSAVYLCASSLAISTIYFGEGSWLTVV.

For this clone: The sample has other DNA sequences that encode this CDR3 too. DNA for the CDR3: TGTGCCAGCAGCTTAGACTCAGGAAAGAATTCACCCCTCCACTTT. Translating it yields CASSLDSGKNSPLHF. The chain carries TRBV11-3 and TRBJ1-6; D gene ambiguous. V shed 0 bases and J shed 7 bases, with 10 bases lying between them. Germline loops: CDR1 SGHNT, CDR2 YENEEA. The CDR3 consists of 15 residues.

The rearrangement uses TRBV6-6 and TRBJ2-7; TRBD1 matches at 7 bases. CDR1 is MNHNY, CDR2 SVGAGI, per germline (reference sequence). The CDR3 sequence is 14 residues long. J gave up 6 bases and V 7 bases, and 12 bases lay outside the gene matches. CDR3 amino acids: CASKAQTGVSEQYF. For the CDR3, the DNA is TGTGCCAGCAAAGCTCAAACAGGGGTGAGCGAGCAGTACTTC.

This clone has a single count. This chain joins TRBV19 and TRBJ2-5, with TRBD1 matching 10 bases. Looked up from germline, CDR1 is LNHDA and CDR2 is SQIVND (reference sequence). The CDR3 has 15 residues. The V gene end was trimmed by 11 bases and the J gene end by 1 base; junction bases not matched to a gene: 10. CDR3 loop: CACRGTGDFQETQYF. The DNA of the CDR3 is TGTGCCTGTCGCGGGACAGGGGACTTCCAAGAGACCCAGTACTTC.

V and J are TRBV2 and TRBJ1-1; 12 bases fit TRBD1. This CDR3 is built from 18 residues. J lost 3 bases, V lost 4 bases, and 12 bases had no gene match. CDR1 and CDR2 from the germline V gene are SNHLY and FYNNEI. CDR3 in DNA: TGTGCCAGCAGTGGTCTAAGGGGGACAGGGGGCGTGCACACTGAAGCTTTCTTT. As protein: CASSGLRGTGGVHTEAFF.

This CDR3 reads CASSQERESTDTQYF. The CDR3 coding sequence is TGTGCCAGCAGCCAAGAGCGGGAGAGCACAGATACGCAGTATTTT. This sequence joins TRBV4-2 and TRBJ2-3, with 7 bases lining up with TRBD2. The CDR3 loop spans 15 amino acids. Germline lookup yields CDR1 LGHNA and CDR2 YNFKEQ. J gave up 0 bases and V 0 bases, and 0 bases lay outside the gene matches.

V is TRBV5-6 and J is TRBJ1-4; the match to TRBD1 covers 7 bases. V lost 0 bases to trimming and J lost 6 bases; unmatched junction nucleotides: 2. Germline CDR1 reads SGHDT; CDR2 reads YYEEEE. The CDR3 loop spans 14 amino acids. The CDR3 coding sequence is TGTGCCAGCAGCTTGGGAGGGGGCCATGAAAAACTGTTTTTT. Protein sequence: CASSLGGGHEKLFF.

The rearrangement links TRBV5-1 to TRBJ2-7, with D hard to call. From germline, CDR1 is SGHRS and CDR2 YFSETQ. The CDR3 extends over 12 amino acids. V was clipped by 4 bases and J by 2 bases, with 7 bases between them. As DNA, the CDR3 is TGCGCCAGCAGCATTAATGCCTACGAGCAGTACTTC. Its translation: CASSINAYEQYF.

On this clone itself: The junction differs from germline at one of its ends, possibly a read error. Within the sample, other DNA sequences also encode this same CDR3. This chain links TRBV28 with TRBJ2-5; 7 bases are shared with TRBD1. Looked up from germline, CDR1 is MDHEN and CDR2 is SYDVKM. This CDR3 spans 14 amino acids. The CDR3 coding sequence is TGCGCCAGCAGTTTAAGGGACAGACAAGAGACCCAGTACTTC. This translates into CASSLRDRQETQYF.

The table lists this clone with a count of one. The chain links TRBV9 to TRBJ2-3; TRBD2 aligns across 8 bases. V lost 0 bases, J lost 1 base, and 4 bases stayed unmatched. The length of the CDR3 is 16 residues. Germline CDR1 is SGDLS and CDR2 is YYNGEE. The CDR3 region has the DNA TGTGCCAGCAGCGTAGCTGGAGCGGGGGGCACAGATACGCAGTATTTT. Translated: CASSVAGAGGTDTQYF. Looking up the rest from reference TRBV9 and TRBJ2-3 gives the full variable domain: DSGVTQTPKHLITATGQRVTLRCSPRSGDLSVYWYQQSLDQGLQFLIQYYNGEERAKGNILERFSAQQFPDLHSELNLSSLELGDSALYFCASSVAGAGGTDTQYFGPGTRLTVL.